This T cell receptor (beta chain) was captured in a study of shared clonotypes between healthy human individuals. J was trimmed by 5 bases and V by 5 bases; bases with no gene match: 9. The CDR3 has 15 amino acids. Germline V lookup: CDR1 SEHNR, CDR2 FQNEAQ (reference sequence). The table came from immunoSEQ multiplex PCR; TCRdb's copy has only in-frame clones and leaves some out. The table has 1.5 million to 2.5 million clones, over 85% seen once. Naive CD8 cells were CD45RO-negative, positively selected for CCR7, excluding terminally differentiated effector memory CD45RA+ cells. The chain combines TRBV7-9 with TRBJ2-7, with TRBD1 identical over 10 bases. The sample was naive CD8+ T cells sorted from blood. This TCR was sampled from a man younger than 35 in good health. This chain's CDR3 is CASSRTGTGVHEQYF. CDR3 sequence (DNA): TGTGCCAGCAGCCGAACCGGGACAGGGGTACACGAGCAGTACTTC.